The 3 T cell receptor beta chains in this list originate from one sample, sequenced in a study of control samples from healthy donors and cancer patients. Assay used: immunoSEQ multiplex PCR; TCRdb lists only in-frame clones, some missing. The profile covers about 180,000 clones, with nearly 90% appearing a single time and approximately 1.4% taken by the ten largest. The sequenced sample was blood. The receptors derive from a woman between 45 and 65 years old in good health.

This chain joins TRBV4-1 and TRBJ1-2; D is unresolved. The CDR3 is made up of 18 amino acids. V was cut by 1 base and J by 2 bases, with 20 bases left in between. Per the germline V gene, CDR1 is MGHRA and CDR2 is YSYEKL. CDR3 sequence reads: CASSQGGRQRRMNYGYTF. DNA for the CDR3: TGCGCCAGCAGCCAAGGAGGCAGACAACGCCGCATGAACTATGGCTACACCTTC.

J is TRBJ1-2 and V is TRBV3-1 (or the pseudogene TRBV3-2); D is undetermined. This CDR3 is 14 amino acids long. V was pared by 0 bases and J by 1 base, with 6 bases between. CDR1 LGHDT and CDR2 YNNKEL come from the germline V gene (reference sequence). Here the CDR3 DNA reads TGTGCCAGCAGCCAAGAACGCGTTAACTATGGCTACACCTTC. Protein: CASSQERVNYGYTF.

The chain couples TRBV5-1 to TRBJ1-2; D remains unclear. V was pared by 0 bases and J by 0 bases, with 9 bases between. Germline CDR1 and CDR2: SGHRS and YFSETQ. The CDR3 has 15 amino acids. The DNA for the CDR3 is TGCGCCAGCAGCTTGGAACTGCGAGCTAACTATGGCTACACCTTC. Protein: CASSLELRANYGYTF. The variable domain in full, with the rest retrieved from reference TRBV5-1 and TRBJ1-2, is KAGVTQTPRYLIKTRGQQVTLSCSPISGHRSVSWYQQTPGQGLQFLFEYFSETQRNKGNFPGRFSGRQFSNSRSEMNVSTLELGDSALYLCASSLELRANYGYTFGSGTRLTVV.